This T cell receptor (beta chain) stems from a study of T-cell reconstitution after alpha-beta-depleted transplantation in children. For TCRbeta, the library was prepared with unique molecular identifiers. TCRdb used MiXCR to reprocess the PCR reads, holding one entry per CDR3 protein. The sample records some 830,000 distinct CDR3 sequences, roughly 16% being singletons. Study findings and constraints: Surviving recipient T cells and intrathymic progenitors accounted for some patients' high TCRbeta diversity at day 60. A year had passed since transplant, and T-cell counts and diversity by then came mostly from newly produced T cells.

Worth noting for this clonotype: Its antigen is as yet unknown.

The sequence was collected from a male patient younger than 18 who had a stem cell transplant for acute lymphoblastic leukemia, so the T cells may come from the graft donor. The sequencing used PBMCs, mostly from graft donor cells, collected 360 days after TCRalphabeta/CD19-depleted stem cell transplant.

In DNA, the CDR3 is TGTGCCAGCAGGACGACAGGACTTACCTACGAGCAGTACTTC. Translation gives CASRTTGLTYEQYF. The chain carries TRBV7-9 and TRBJ2-7; possible D gene TRBD1, 6 bases. The CDR3 runs to 14 residues. The germline CDR1 and CDR2 sequences are SEHNR and FQNEAQ (reference sequence). V lost 6 bases and J 2 bases, leaving 14 bases between the germline ends.